Each of the 14 T cell receptor beta chains below was sequenced from the same sample in a study of OX40 agonist ivuxolimab in advanced cancers. Measured with immunoSEQ multiplex PCR; TCRdb has only the in-frame clones, and not every one. Among more than 45,000 clones listed, roughly 83% were seen once. This material consisted of CD4+ or CD8+ T cells sorted from blood, taken in a trial of the OX40 agonist ivuxolimab. The receptors were sampled from an adult with an advanced solid tumor such as melanoma, head and neck, liver or kidney cancer.

The chain uses TRBV30 and TRBJ1-5; TRBD1 is a possible D gene (6 bases). CDR3 length equals 13 residues. V was shortened by 2 bases and J by 7 bases, with 12 bases between the two germline ends. Looked up from germline, CDR1 is GTSNPN and CDR2 is SVGIG (reference sequence). The DNA of the CDR3 is TGTGCCTGGAGTTTTGGGGGCGAACAGCCCCAGCATTTT. The encoded protein is CAWSFGGEQPQHF.

This chain links TRBV6-6 with TRBJ2-7, with 10 bases identical to TRBD2. V lost 5 bases, J lost 12 bases, and 13 bases stayed unmatched. The germline V gene has CDR1 MNHNY and CDR2 SVGAGI (reference sequence). The CDR3 loop spans 14 amino acids. CDR3 bases: TGTGCCAGCAGTCTTGGGACTAGCGCGAAGGTGGGGTACTTC. Its translation: CASSLGTSAKVGYF.

The chain carries TRBV5-8 and TRBJ2-3; no clear D gene. CDR1 and CDR2 (germline): SGHTS, YDEGEE. Trimming left V 6 bases short and J 0 bases short, with 11 bases between. This CDR3 region has 14 residues. Written as DNA, the CDR3 is TGTGCCAGCATTTCATCAGCTAGCACAGATACGCAGTATTTT. Protein: CASISSASTDTQYF.

This chain uses TRBV11-3 with TRBJ2-2; D is undetermined. Trimming stripped 5 bases from V and 2 bases from J, with 9 bases between. In germline, CDR1 is SGHNT, CDR2 YENEEA. CDR3 length equals 14 residues. CDR3 region: CASSPRTNTGELFF. The CDR3 DNA reads as TGTGCCAGCAGCCCCAGGACCAACACCGGGGAGCTGTTTTTT. Based on the CDR3 plus reference TRBV11-3 and TRBJ2-2, the full variable domain is EAGVVQSPRYKIIEKKQPVAFWCNPISGHNTLYWYLQNLGQGPELLIRYENEEAVDDSQLPKDRFSAERLKGVDSTLKIQPAELGDSAVYLCASSPRTNTGELFFGEGSRLTVL.

The chain uses TRBV7-8 and TRBJ2-7; TRBD2 is a possible D gene (5 bases). This CDR3 region has 15 residues. Germline lookup yields CDR1 SGHVS and CDR2 FQNEAQ. V was pared by 1 base and J by 3 bases, with 13 bases between. CDR3 DNA: TGTGCCAGCAGCTTAGATCCGGCTAGCTACTACGAGCAGTACTTC. It codes for CASSLDPASYYEQYF.

In this sample, this clone turned up once. The chain combines TRBV7-8 with TRBJ2-1; D possibly corresponds to TRBD2 (5 bases). CDR1 is SGHVS, CDR2 FQNEAQ, per germline. The CDR3 sequence is 15 residues long. The V gene lost 5 bases and the J gene lost 3 bases, with 14 bases spanning the gap. The DNA of the CDR3 is TGTGCCAGCAGCATCCGGGAAACCGGCTACAATGAGCAGTTCTTC. It specifies CASSIRETGYNEQFF.

The V call is TRBV5-1, the J call TRBJ2-5; D is possibly TRBD1 or TRBD2 (5 bases each). The CDR3 runs 20 residues. CDR1 is SGHRS and CDR2 is YFSETQ in the germline V gene. V lost 0 bases, J lost 10 bases, and 34 bases lay in between. The CDR3 sequence: CASSLGVTVGVSSPQEGQYF. The CDR3 nucleotides read TGCGCCAGCAGCTTGGGGGTGACTGTGGGGGTGTCATCCCCCCAAGAAGGCCAGTACTTC.

As for this clone: Additional DNA sequences in this sample encode the identical CDR3. The DNA of the CDR3 is TGTGCCAGCACGCCAGGGCATTCGGGGGCCAACGTCCTGACTTTC. Amino acids: CASTPGHSGANVLTF. The chain couples TRBV9 to TRBJ2-6; D may be TRBD1 (5 bases). The length of the CDR3 is 15 residues. Looked up from germline, CDR1 is SGDLS and CDR2 is YYNGEE. The V end was cut by 6 bases, the J end by 4 bases, with 14 bases between.

The CDR3 is CASSGTGSATQYF. CDR3 DNA sequence: TGTGCCAGCAGTGGTACAGGTTCGGCGACCCAGTACTTC. V and J are TRBV6-1 and TRBJ2-5, with D perhaps TRBD1 (5 bases). Trimming took off 4 bases at V and 7 bases at J, with 13 bases between the two ends. The CDR3 is 13 amino acids. Germline V lookup: CDR1 MNHNS, CDR2 SASEGT.

Remarks on this clone: This same CDR3 is encoded by further DNA sequences in the sample. The rearrangement joins TRBV27 to TRBJ2-7; D might be TRBD2 (6 bases). Germline loops: CDR1 MNHEY, CDR2 SMNVEV (reference sequence). This CDR3 is 14 amino acids long. Trimming pared 5 bases from V and 3 bases from J, leaving 14 bases between. Here the CDR3 DNA reads TGTGCCAGCAGTATGAGACTAGGGATCTACGAGCAGTACTTC. It translates to CASSMRLGIYEQYF.

In this sample, this clone turned up a few times. The chain carries TRBV5-8 and TRBJ2-1, with unresolved D. With 4 bases removed from V and 6 bases from J, the gap between germline ends came to 8 bases. This CDR3 comprises 12 residues. Looked up from germline, CDR1 is SGHTS and CDR2 is YDEGEE. CDR3 sequence reads: CASSRVSNEQFF. CDR3 bases: TGTGCCAGCAGCCGTGTCAGCAATGAGCAGTTCTTC.

This chain links TRBV7-2 with TRBJ1-1, with 7 nucleotides matching TRBD1. The CDR3 has 15 amino acids. V was pared by 5 bases and J by 0 bases, with 6 bases of the junction left unmatched. Germline assignment: CDR1 SGHTA and CDR2 FQGNSA. CDR3: CASSQGTVMNTEAFF. The CDR3 coding sequence is TGTGCCAGCAGCCAAGGGACAGTCATGAACACTGAAGCTTTCTTT.

The chain has TRBV27 and TRBJ1-3; 7 bases align to TRBD1. With 6 bases clipped from V and 2 bases from J, the junction kept 7 bases outside the gene matches. The CDR3 loop spans 15 amino acids. Germline V lookup: CDR1 MNHEY, CDR2 SMNVEV (reference sequence). The CDR3 DNA sequence: TGTGCCAGCAGAGAGGCCGGGACAGCTGGAAACACCATATATTTT. It specifies CASREAGTAGNTIYF.

CDR3 protein: CASNELAGGGETQYF. The DNA for the CDR3 is TGTGCCAGCAATGAGCTAGCGGGAGGTGGAGAGACCCAGTACTTC. This chain joins TRBV2 and TRBJ2-5; 11 positions agree with TRBD2. With 7 bases clipped from V and 4 bases from J, the junction kept 8 bases outside the gene matches. The CDR3 length is 15 residues. Germline CDR1 and CDR2: SNHLY and FYNNEI. The full variable domain, in which reference TRBV2 and TRBJ2-5 provide the parts outside the CDR3, is EPEVTQTPSHQVTQMGQEVILRCVPISNHLYFYWYRQILGQKVEFLVSFYNNEISEKSEIFDDQFSVERPDGSNFTLKIRSTKLEDSAMYFCASNELAGGGETQYFGPGTRLLVL.